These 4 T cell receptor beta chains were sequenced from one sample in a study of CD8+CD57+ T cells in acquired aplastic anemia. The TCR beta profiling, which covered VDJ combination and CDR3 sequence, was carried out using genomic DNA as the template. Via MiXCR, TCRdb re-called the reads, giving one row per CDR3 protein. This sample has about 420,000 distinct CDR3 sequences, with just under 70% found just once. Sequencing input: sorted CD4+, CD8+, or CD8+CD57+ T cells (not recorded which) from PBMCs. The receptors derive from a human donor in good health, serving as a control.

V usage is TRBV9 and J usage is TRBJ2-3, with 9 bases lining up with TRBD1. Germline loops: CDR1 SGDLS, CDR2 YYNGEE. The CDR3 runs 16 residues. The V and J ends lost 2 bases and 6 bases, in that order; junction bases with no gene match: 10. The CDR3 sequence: CASSVRGTGLLDTQYF. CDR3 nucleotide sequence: TGTGCCAGCAGCGTTAGGGGGACAGGGCTTCTGGATACGCAGTATTTT.

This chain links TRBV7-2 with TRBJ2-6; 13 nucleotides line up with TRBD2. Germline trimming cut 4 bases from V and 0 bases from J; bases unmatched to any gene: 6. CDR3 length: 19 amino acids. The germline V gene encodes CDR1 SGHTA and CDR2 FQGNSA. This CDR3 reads CASSSRTSGSPSGANVLTF. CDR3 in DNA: TGTGCCAGCAGCTCTCGGACTAGCGGGAGCCCCTCTGGGGCCAACGTCCTGACTTTC.

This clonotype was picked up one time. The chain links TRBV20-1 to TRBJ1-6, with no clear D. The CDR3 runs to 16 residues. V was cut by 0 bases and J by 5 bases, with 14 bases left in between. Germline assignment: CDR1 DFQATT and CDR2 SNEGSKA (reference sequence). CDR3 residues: CSARDRRGSDNSPLHF. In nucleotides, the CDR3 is TGCAGTGCTAGAGACCGAAGAGGAAGTGATAATTCACCCCTCCACTTT.

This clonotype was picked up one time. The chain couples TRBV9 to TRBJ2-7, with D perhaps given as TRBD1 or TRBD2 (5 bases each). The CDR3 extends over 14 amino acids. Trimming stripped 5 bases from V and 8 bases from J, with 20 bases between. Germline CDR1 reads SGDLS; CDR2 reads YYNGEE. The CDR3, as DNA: TGTGCCAGCAGTCGGGGACCAGCGCTGTACAAGCAGTACTTC. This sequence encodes CASSRGPALYKQYF.